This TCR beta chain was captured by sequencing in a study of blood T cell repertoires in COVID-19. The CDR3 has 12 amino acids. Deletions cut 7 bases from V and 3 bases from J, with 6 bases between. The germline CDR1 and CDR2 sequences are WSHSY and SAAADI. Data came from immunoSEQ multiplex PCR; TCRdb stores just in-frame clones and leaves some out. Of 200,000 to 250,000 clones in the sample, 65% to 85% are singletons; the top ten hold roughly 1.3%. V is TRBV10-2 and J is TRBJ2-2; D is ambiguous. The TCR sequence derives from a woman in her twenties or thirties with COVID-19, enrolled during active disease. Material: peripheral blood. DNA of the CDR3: TGCGCCAGCACCCGAGACACCGGGGAGCTGTTTTTT. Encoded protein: CASTRDTGELFF.